These T cell receptor beta chains were read from a single sample in a study of early T cells in non-severe SARS-CoV-2 infection. One entry per CDR3 protein results from TCRdb running MiXCR on the 5' RACE reads. The data hold 25,000 to 30,000 distinct CDR3 sequences, with about 5% observed a single time. The sample consisted of whole blood. The receptors stem from an adult who was a healthcare worker with PCR-confirmed SARS-CoV-2 infection or an uninfected control (not recorded which). Each CDR3 is given with its conserved first and last residue. A D gene is named only where the DNA matches it firmly. Rows give clone size only sometimes, using once, few, many, or a class for an expanded clone.

>NA|TRBJ2-2|medium-sized|TRBV12-3/TRBV12-4
TGTGCCAGCAGTGCGGGACAGAACACCGGGGAGCTGTTTTTT
CASSAGQNTGELFF
>NA|TRBJ2-7|many|TRBV6-6
TGTGCCAGCAGTTACTCACCCCGACTCGGGTACGAGCAGTACTTC
CASSYSPRLGYEQYF
>NA|TRBJ1-2|many|TRBV10-3
TGTGCCATCAGTGAGCCTCCCGGCTACACCTTC
CAISEPPGYTF
>NA|TRBJ1-2|few|TRBV7-2
TGTGCCAGCAGCCTATCTCATGTACGGACAGCAGATGGCTACACCTTC
CASSLSHVRTADGYTF
>NA|TRBJ2-3|few|TRBV29-1
TGCAGCGTTCTATGGGAAGCCCAGTATTTT
CSVLWEAQYF
>NA|TRBJ1-2|many|TRBV19
TGTGCCAGTAGTCCCCGGGTCGCCTATGGCTACACCTTC
CASSPRVAYGYTF
>NA|TRBJ2-3|many|TRBV18
TGTGCCAGCTCACCTGATTGGACCTGGCAGTATTTT
CASSPDWTWQYF
>TRBD1|TRBJ1-2|few|TRBV29-1
TGCAGCGCTGGGACAGGGGCGAACTATGGCTACACCTTC
CSAGTGANYGYTF
>NA|TRBJ2-3|many|TRBV28
TGTGCCAGCAGTTTATTTGGTCAGGGAGATACGCAGTATTTT
CASSLFGQGDTQYF
>NA|TRBJ1-5|few|TRBV19
TGTGCCAGTAGTATAGTTAGGGGTAATCAGCCCCAGCATTTT
CASSIVRGNQPQHF
>TRBD2|TRBJ2-3|few|TRBV7-2
TGTGCCAGCAGCTTGGCCTTTCGAGCGGGGATATACACAGATACGCAGTATTTT
CASSLAFRAGIYTDTQYF
>NA|TRBJ2-3|many|TRBV28
TGTGCCAGCAGTTCCGTAGCGTCTGGCACAGATACGCAGTATTTT
CASSSVASGTDTQYF
>TRBD1|TRBJ2-5|many|TRBV20-1
TGCAGTGCTAGAGATCCCAGGGACAGGGTTCCAGAGACCCAGTACTTC
CSARDPRDRVPETQYF
>NA|TRBJ1-1|few|TRBV7-9
TGTGCCAGCAGCTTCACAACCGGGGCTGAAGCTTTCTTT
CASSFTTGAEAFF
>NA|TRBJ1-1|many|TRBV21-1
TGTGCCAGCAGCCCCCGTCGCGCTTCTGAAGCTTTCTTT
CASSPRRASEAFF
>NA|TRBJ2-3|many|TRBV6-1
TGTGCCAGCAGTGAAATCGGGGTTGGGAGCACAGATACGCAGTATTTT
CASSEIGVGSTDTQYF
>NA|TRBJ2-1|many|TRBV7-2
TGTGCCAGCAGCTCCCCTCGGGGATATGAGCAGTTCTTC
CASSSPRGYEQFF
>NA|TRBJ1-1|many|TRBV18
TGTGCCAGCTCACCAGGGGGGGCTCGGGTGAACACTGAAGCTTTCTTT
CASSPGGARVNTEAFF
>TRBD1|TRBJ1-1|NA|TRBV6-2/TRBV6-3
TGTGCCAGCAGTACGGGACAGGGGGTTATCACTGAAGCTTTCTTT
CASSTGQGVITEAFF
>TRBD1|TRBJ2-3|few|TRBV18
TGTGCCAGCTCACGAGGACAGGCGACAGATACGCAGTATTTT
CASSRGQATDTQYF
>TRBD2|TRBJ2-2|NA|TRBV30
TGTGCCTGGAGTCTTAGCGGGAGGGTCACCGGGGAGCTGTTTTTT
CAWSLSGRVTGELFF
>NA|TRBJ1-1|few|TRBV9
TGTGCCAGCGCATTACAGGGGAACACTGAAGCTTTCTTT
CASALQGNTEAFF
>NA|TRBJ2-1|many|TRBV6-2/TRBV6-3
TGTGCCAGCAGTTTAGATATCCGCTCCTACAATGAGCAGTTCTTC
CASSLDIRSYNEQFF
>NA|TRBJ1-4|many|TRBV5-5
TGTGCCAGCAGCCCACCAAGGGAGGAAAAACTGTTTTTT
CASSPPREEKLFF
>NA|TRBJ1-1|many|TRBV5-6
TGTGCCAGCAGCTTTACGGGCAACACTGAAGCTTTCTTT
CASSFTGNTEAFF
>NA|TRBJ1-1|many|TRBV12-3/TRBV12-4
TGTGCCAGCAGGGACATGAACACTGAAGCTTTCTTT
CASRDMNTEAFF
>TRBD2|TRBJ2-1|many|TRBV20-1
TGCAGTGCTAGAAGCGGGAGGGCCTTCAATGAGCAGTTCTTC
CSARSGRAFNEQFF
>TRBD1|TRBJ2-3|many|TRBV5-1
TGCGCCAGCTACGTTTTGGACAGGGCCATGGATACGCAGTATTTT
CASYVLDRAMDTQYF